This TCR beta chain was captured by sequencing in a study of T cells in Graves' hyperthyroidism and ophthalmopathy. Overall study: The initial diagnosis was the point when peripheral blood was collected, ahead of any treatment.

TCR beta CDR3 sequences were amplified from RNA transcripts. Initially, a first-round RT-PCR of the TCR CDR3 employed the HTBI primer set. TCRdb re-called the multiplex PCR reads with MiXCR, one entry per CDR3 protein. The data show some 580,000 distinct CDR3 sequences, more than 15% seen once. Pregnant or lactating patients were excluded, as were those with uncontrolled infection or other autoimmune disease. This clonotype has ten or more counts. V trimming: 4 bases; J trimming: 3 bases; junction bases outside the gene matches: 2. The CDR3 has 14 amino acids. This clonotype originated in a woman in her thirties or forties with Graves' ophthalmopathy. The chain joins TRBV12-3 or TRBV12-4 to TRBJ2-5; 10 bases line up with TRBD1. Sequenced: blood. This CDR3 reads CASSWGTGEETQYF. CDR3 coding DNA: TGTGCCAGCAGTTGGGGGACAGGGGAAGAGACCCAGTACTTC.